This T cell receptor beta chain came from a study of blood T cell repertoires in COVID-19. Study-wide background: Material from acute and convalescent COVID-19 was sourced from the United States, Italy and Spain. PBMCs, B-cell-depleted T cells, or T cells provided the cDNA or gDNA that made up the material.

In the authors' methods: Reference gene primer amplification gave nucleated cell count estimates. The method was immunoSEQ multiplex PCR; TCRdb's version includes in-frame clones alone and lacks a portion of them. Clone size and the V and J calls come from that table; the DNA yielded D and trimming. The sample holds 230,000 or so clones, more than 75% seen once. The CDR3 is 15 residues long. Germline V gene sequence: CDR1 SGHTS, CDR2 YDEGEE. V was shortened by 6 bases and J by 0 bases, with 12 bases between the two germline ends. This TCR derives from a man in his forties or fifties with active or convalescent COVID-19. What was sequenced was peripheral blood. The chain has TRBV5-8 and TRBJ2-2, with D possibly being TRBD1 (6 bases). As DNA, the CDR3 is TGTGCCAGCATCACCGGGACAACGAACACCGGGGAGCTGTTTTTT. Its translation is CASITGTTNTGELFF.